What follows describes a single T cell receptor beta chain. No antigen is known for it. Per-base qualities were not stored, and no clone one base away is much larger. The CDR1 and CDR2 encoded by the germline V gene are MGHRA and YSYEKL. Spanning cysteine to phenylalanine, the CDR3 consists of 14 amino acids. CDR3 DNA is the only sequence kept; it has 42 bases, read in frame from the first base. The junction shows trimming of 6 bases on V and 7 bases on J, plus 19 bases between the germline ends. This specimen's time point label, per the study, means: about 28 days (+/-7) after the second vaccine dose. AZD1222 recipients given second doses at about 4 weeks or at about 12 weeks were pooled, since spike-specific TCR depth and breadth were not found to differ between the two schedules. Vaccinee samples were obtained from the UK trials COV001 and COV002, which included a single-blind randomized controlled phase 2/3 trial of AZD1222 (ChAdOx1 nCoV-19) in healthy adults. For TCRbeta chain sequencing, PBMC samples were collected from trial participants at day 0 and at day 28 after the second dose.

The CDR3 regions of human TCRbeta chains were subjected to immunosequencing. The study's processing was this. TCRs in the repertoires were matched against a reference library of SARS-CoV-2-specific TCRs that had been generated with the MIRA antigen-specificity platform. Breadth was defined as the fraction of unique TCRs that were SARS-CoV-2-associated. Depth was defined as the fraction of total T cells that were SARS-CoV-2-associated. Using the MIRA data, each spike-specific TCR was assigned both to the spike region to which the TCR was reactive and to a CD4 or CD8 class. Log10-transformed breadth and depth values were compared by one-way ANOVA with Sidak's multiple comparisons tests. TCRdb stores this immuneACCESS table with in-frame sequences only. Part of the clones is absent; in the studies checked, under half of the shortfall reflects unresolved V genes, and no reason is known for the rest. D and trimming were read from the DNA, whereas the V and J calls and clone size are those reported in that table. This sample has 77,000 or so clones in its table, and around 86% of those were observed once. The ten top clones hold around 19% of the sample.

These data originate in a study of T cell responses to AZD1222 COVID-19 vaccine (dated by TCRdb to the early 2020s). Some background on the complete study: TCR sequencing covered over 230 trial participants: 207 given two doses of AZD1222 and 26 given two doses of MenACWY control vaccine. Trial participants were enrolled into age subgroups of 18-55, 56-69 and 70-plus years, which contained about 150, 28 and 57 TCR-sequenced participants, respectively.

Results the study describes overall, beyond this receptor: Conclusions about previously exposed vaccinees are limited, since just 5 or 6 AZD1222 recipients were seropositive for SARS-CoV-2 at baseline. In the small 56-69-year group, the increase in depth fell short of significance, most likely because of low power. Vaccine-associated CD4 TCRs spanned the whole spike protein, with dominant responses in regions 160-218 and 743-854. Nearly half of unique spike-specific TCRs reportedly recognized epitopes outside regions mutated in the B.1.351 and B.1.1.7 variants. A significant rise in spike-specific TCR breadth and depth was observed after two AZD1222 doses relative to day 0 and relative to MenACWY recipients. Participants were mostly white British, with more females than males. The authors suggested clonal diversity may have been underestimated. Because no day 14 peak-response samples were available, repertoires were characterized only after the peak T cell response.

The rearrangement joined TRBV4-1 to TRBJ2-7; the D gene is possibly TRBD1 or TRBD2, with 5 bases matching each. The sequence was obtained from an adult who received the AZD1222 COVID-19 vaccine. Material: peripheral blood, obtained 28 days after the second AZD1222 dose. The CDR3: CASSYRDGQYEQYF. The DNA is TGCGCCAGCAGTTACCGGGACGGACAATATGAGCAGTACTTC.